This entry features one T cell receptor (beta chain) sequence. The antigen remains unidentified. V was shortened by 5 bases and J by 2 bases, with 14 bases between the two germline ends. The CDR3 runs 15 residues. Germline assignment: CDR1 LGHNA and CDR2 YNFKEQ. TCR beta cDNA libraries had unique molecular identifiers. Researchers reported 520,000 or so cDNA molecules coming from 1 to 10 million T cells. A single record per CDR3 protein comes from TCRdb applying MiXCR to the PCR reads. The repertoire holds about 260,000 distinct CDR3 sequences, with 35% to 40% as singletons. This sample was included in a study of post-analysis software for immune sequencing data. Study summary: The cohort encompassed relapsing-remitting, secondary progressive and progressive-relapsing multiple sclerosis disease courses.

The study's findings and limits: Under the F measure, samples that were prepared in one batch clustered strongly together. The study found TRBV5-6, TRBV5-1 and TRBV20-1 among a few TRBV segments more frequent in patients than controls. When compared against controls, multiple sclerosis patients showed significantly lower normalized Chao1 diversity.

This receptor was identified in a girl between 5 and 17 years old with multiple sclerosis. Sequencing was done on a sample of blood. J is TRBJ2-3 and V is TRBV4-2; no reliable D call. DNA of the CDR3: TGTGCCAGCAGCGGAACAGCCAGTTACACAGATACGCAGTATTTT. It is translated as CASSGTASYTDTQYF.